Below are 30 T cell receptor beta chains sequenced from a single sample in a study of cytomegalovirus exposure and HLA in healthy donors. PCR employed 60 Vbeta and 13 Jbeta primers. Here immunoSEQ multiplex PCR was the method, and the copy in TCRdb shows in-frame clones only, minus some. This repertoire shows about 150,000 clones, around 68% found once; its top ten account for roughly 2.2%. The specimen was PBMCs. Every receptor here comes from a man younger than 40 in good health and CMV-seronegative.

Written as DNA, the CDR3 is TGTGCCAGCAGCTTCAGCTCGGCGGGGTTTAGCTACGAGCAGTACTTC. It codes for CASSFSSAGFSYEQYF. The chain couples TRBV5-6 to TRBJ2-7, with TRBD2 as a possible D gene (6 bases). Trimming took 2 bases from V and 3 from J, leaving 18 bases between them. The CDR3 length is 16 residues. Germline V gives CDR1 SGHDT, CDR2 YYEEEE.

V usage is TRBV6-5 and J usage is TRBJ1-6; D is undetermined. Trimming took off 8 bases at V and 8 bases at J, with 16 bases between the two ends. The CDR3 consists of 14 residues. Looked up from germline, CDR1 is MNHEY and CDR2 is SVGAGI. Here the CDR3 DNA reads TGTGCCAGCTCTGTGGACGGGAAGTATTCACCCCTCCACTTT. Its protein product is CASSVDGKYSPLHF.

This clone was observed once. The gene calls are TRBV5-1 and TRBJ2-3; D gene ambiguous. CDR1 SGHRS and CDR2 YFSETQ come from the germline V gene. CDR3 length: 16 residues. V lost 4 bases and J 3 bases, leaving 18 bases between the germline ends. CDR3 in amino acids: CASSPSPPGGTDTQYF. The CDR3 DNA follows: TGCGCCAGCAGCCCGTCGCCCCCGGGTGGAACAGATACGCAGTATTTT.

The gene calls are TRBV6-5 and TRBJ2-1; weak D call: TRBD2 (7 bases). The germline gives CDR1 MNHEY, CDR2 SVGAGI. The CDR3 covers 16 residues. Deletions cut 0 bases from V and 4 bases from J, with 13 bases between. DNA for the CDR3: TGTGCCAGCAGTTACTCAGGCGCGGGGGCATACAATGAGCAGTTCTTC. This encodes CASSYSGAGAYNEQFF.

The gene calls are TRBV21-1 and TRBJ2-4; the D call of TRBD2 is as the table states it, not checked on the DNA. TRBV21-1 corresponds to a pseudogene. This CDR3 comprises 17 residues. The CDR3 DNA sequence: TGTGCCAGCAGCAGGGGGGGCGGTAGCGGGGGGAAGTACATTCAGTACTTC. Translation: CASSRGGGSGGKYIQYF.

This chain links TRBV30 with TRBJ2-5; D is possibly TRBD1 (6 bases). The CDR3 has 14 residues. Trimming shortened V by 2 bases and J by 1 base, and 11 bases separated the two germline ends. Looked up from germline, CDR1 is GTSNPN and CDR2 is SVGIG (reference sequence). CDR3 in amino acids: CAWSPRDTQETQYF. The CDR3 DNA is TGTGCCTGGAGTCCCCGGGACACCCAAGAGACCCAGTACTTC.

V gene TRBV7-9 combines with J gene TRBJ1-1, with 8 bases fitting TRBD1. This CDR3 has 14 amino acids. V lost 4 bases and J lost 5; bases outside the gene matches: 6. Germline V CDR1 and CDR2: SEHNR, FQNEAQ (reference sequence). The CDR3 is CASSSGQGWTEAFF. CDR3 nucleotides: TGTGCCAGCAGCTCCGGACAGGGTTGGACTGAAGCTTTCTTT.

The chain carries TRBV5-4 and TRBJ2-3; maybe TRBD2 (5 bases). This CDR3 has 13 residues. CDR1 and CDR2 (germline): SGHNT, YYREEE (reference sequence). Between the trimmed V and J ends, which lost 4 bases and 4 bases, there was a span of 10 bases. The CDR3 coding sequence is TGTGCCAGCAGCCCAGCGGTACCAGATACGCAGTATTTT. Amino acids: CASSPAVPDTQYF. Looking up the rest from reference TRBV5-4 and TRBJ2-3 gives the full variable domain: ETGVTQSPTHLIKTRGQQVTLRCSSQSGHNTVSWYQQALGQGPQFIFQYYREEENGRGNFPPRFSGLQFPNYSSELNVNALELDDSALYLCASSPAVPDTQYFGPGTRLTVL.

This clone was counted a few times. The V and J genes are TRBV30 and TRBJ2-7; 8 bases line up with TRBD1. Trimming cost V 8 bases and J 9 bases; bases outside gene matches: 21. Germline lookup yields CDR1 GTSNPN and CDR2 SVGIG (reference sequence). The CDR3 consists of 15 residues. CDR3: CAGSFVGQGKDGQYF. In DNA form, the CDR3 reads TGTGCCGGAAGTTTCGTTGGACAGGGAAAGGACGGGCAGTACTTC.

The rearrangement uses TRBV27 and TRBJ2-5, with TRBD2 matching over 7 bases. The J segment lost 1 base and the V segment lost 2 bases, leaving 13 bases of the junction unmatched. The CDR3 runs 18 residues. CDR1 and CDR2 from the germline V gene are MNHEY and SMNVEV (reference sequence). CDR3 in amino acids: CASSLRYLAGVLQETQYF. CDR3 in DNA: TGTGCCAGCAGTTTAAGGTATCTGGCGGGGGTCCTCCAAGAGACCCAGTACTTC.

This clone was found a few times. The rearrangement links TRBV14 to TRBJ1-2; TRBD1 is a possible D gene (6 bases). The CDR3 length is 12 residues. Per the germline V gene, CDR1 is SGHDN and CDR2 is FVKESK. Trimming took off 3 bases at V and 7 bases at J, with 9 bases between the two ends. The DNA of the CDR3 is TGTGCCAGCAGCCAGAACAGGGTTGGCTACACCTTC. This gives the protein CASSQNRVGYTF.

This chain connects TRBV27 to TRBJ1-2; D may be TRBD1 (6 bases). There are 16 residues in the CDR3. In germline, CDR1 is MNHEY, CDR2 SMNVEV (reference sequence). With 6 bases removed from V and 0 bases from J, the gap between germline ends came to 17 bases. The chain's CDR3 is CASSPRQGLSNYGYTF. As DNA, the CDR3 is TGTGCCAGCAGCCCGAGGCAGGGGCTATCTAACTATGGCTACACCTTC.

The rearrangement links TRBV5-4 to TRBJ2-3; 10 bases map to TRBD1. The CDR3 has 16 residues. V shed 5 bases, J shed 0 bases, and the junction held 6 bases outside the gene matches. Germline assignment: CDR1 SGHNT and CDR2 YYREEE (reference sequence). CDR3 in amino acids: CASSTTGQGSTDTQYF. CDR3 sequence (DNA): TGTGCCAGCAGTACGACGGGACAGGGGAGCACAGATACGCAGTATTTT.

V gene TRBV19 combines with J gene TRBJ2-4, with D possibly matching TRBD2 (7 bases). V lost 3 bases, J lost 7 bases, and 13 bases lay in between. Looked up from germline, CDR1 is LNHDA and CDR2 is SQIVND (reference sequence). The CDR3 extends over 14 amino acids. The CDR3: CASSISGGPNIQYF. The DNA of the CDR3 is TGTGCCAGTAGTATCTCGGGGGGCCCCAACATTCAGTACTTC.

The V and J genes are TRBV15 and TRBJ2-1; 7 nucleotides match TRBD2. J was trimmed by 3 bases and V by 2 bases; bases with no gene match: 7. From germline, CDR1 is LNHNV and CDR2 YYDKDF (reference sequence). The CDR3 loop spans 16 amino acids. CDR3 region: CATSRLGTGGYNEQFF. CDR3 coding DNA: TGTGCCACCAGCAGACTGGGGACGGGGGGCTACAATGAGCAGTTCTTC.

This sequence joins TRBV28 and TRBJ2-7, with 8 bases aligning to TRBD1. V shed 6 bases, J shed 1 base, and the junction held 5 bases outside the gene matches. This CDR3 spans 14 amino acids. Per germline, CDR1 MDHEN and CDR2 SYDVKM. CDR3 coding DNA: TGTGCCAGCAGCCCTACAGGGGGTTCCTACGAGCAGTACTTC. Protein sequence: CASSPTGGSYEQYF.

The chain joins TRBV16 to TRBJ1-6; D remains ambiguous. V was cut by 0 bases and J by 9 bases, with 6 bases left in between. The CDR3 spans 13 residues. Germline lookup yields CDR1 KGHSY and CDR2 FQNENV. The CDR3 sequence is CASSQSPLSPLHF. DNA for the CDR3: TGTGCCAGCAGCCAATCTCCCCTTTCACCCCTCCACTTT.

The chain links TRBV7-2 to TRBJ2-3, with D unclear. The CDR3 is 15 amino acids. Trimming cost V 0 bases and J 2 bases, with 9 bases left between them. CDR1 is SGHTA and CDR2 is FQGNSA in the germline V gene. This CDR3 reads CASSLAGSYTDTQYF. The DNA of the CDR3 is TGTGCCAGCAGCTTAGCGGGCAGTTACACAGATACGCAGTATTTT.

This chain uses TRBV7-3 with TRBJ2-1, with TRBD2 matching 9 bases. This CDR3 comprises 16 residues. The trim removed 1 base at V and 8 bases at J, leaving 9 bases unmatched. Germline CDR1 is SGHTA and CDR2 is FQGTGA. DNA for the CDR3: TGTGCCAGCAGCTTAATGGGGGCGGGGGGGCCCGATGAGCAGTTCTTC. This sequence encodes CASSLMGAGGPDEQFF.

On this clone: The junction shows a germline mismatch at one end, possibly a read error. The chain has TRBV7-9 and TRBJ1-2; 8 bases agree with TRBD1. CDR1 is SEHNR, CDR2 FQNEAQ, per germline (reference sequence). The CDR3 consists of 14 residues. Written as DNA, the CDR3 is TGTGCCAGCAGCCCCTCCGACAGGGGCTATGGCTACCCCTTC. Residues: CASSPSDRGYGYPF.

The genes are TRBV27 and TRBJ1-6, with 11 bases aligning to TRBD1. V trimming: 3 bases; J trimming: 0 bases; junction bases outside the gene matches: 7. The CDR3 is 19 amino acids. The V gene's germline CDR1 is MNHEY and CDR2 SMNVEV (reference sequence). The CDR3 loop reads CASSFHRDRGSSYNSPLHF. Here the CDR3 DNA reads TGTGCCAGCAGTTTTCATCGGGACAGGGGGAGCTCCTATAATTCACCCCTCCACTTT.

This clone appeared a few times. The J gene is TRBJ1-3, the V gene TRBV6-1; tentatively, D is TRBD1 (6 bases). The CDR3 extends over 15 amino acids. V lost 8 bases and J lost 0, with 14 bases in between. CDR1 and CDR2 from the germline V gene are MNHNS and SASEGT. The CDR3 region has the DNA TGTGCCAGCTGTCAGGGGCCTAGCTCTGGAAACACCATATATTTT. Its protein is CASCQGPSSGNTIYF.

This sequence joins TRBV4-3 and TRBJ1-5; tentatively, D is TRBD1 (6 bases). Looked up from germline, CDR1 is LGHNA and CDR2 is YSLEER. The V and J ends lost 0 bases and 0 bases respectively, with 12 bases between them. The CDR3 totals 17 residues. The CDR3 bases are TGCGCCAGCAGCCAAGAAGCAGGGGAATATAGCAATCAGCCCCAGCATTTT. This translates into CASSQEAGEYSNQPQHF.

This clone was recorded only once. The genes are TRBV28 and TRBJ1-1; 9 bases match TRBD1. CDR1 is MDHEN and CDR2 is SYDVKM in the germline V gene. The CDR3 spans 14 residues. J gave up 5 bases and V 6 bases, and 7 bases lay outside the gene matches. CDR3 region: CASRPGQGWTEAFF. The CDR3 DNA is TGTGCCAGCAGGCCGGGACAGGGTTGGACTGAAGCTTTCTTT.

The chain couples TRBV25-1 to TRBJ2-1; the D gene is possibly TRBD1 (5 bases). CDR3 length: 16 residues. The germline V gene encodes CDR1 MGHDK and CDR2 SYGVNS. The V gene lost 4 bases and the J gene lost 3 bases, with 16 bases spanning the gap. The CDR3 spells CASSGRSGIIYNEQFF. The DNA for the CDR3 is TGTGCCAGCAGTGGGCGATCAGGGATCATCTACAATGAGCAGTTCTTC.

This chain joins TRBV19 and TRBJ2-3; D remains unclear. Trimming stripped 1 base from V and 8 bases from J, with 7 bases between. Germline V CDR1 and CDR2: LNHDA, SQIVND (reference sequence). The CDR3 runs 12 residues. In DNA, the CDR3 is TGTGCCAGTAGTATAGGGTCGGGTACGCAGTATTTT. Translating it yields CASSIGSGTQYF. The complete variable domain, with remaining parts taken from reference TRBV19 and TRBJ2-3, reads DGGITQSPKYLFRKEGQNVTLSCEQNLNHDAMYWYRQDPGQGLRLIYYSQIVNDFQKGDIAEGYSVSREKKESFPLTVTSAQKNPTAFYLCASSIGSGTQYFGPGTRLTVL.

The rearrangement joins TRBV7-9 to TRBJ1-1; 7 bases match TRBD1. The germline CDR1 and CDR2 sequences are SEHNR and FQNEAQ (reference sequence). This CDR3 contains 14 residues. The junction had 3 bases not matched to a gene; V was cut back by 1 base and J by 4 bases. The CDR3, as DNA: TGTGCCAGCAGCTTAGACCAGGGGGGCACTGAAGCTTTCTTT. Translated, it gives CASSLDQGGTEAFF.

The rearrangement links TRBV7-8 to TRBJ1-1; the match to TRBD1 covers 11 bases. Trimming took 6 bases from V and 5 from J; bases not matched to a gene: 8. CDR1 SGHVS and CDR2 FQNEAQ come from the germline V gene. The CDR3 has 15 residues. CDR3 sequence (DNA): TGTGCCAGCAGTCACCCGGGACAGGGGGAAACTGAAGCTTTCTTT. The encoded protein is CASSHPGQGETEAFF.

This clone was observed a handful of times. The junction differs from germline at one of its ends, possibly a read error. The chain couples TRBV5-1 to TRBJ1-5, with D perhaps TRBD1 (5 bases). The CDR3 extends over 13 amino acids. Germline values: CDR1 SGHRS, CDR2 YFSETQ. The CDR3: CASSLGQNQPQNF. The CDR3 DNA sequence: TGCGCCAGCAGCTTGGGACAGAATCAGCCCCAGAATTTT.

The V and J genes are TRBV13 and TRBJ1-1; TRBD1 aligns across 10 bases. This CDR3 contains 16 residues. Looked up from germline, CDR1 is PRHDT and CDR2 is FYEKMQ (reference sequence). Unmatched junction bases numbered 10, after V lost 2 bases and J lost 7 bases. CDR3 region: CASSLWDRGGGGEAFF. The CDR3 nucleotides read TGTGCCAGCAGCTTATGGGACAGGGGTGGAGGCGGTGAAGCTTTCTTT.